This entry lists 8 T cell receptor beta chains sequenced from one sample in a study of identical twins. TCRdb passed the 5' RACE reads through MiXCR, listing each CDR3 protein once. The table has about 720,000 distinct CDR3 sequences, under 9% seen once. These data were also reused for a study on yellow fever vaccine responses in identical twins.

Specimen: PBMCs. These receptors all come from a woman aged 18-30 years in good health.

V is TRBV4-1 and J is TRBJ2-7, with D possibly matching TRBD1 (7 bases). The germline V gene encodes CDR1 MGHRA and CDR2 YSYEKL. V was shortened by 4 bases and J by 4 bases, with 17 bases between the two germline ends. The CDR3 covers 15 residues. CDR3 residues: CASSLRGDWIYEQYF. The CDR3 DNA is TGCGCCAGCAGCCTCAGGGGGGACTGGATATACGAGCAGTACTTC.

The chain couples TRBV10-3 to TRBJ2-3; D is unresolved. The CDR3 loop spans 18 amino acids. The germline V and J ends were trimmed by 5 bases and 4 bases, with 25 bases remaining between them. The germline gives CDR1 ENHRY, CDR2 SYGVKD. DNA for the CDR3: TGTGCCATCAGTTTTCCAGAAAGGGTTGGCGGCTCATCAGATACGCAGTATTTT. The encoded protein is CAISFPERVGGSSDTQYF.

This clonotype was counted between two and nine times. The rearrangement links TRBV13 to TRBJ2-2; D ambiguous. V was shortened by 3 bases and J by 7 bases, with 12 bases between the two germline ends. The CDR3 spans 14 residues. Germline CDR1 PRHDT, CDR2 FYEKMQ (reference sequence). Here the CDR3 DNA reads TGTGCCAGCAGCTTTCTACCTAATAACGGGGAGCTGTTTTTT. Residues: CASSFLPNNGELFF.

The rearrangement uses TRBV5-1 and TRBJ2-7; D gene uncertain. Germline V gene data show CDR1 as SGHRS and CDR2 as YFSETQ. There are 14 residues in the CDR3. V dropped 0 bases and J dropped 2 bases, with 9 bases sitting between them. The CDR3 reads CASSLVPGAYEQYF. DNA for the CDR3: TGCGCCAGCAGCTTGGTACCAGGTGCCTACGAGCAGTACTTC.

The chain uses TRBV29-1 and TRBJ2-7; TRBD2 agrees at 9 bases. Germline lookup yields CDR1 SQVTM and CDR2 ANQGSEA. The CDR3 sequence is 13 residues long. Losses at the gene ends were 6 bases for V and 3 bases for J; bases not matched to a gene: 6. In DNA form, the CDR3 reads TGCAGCGTCCTACATAGCGGGAGCTACGAGCAGTACTTC. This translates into CSVLHSGSYEQYF.

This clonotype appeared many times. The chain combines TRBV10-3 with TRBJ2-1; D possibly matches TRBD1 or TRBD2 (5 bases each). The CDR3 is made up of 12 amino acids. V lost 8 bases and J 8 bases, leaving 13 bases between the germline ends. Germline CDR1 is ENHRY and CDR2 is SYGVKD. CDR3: CAIQVGDHEQFF. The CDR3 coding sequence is TGTGCCATCCAAGTGGGGGACCATGAGCAGTTCTTC.

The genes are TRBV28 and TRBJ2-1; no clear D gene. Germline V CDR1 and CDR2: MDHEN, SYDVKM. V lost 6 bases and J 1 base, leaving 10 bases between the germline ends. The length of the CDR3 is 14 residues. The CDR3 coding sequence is TGTGCCAGCAGCCAACACGGTTCCTACAATGAGCAGTTCTTC. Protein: CASSQHGSYNEQFF.

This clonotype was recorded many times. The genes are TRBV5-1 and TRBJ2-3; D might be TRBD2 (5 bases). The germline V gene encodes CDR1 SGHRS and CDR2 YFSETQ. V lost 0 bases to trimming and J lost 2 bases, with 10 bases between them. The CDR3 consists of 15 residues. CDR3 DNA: TGCGCCAGCAGCTTGGACGGGGTCGTCACAGATACGCAGTATTTT. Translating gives CASSLDGVVTDTQYF.